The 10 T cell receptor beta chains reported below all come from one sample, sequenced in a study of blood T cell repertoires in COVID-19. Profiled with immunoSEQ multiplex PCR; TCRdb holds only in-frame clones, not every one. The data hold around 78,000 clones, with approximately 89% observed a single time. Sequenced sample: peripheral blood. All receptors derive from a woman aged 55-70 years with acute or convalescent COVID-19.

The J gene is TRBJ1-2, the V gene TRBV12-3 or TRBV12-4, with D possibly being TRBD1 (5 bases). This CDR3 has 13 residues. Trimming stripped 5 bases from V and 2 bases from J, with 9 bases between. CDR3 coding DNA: TGTGCCAGCAGTATACAGGAGAACTATGGCTACACCTTC. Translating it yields CASSIQENYGYTF.

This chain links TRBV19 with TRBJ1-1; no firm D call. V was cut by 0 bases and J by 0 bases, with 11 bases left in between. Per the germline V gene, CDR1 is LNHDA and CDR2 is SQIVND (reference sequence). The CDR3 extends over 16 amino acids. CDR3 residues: CASSIDPSFLNTEAFF. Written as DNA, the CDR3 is TGTGCCAGTAGTATAGATCCGTCTTTCTTGAACACTGAAGCTTTCTTT.

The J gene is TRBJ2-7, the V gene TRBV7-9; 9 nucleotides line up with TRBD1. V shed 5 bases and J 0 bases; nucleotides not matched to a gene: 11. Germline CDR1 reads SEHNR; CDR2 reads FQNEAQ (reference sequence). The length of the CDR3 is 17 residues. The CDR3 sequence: CASSITAGTGFSYEQYF. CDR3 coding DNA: TGTGCCAGCAGCATAACGGCGGGGACAGGGTTCTCCTACGAGCAGTACTTC.

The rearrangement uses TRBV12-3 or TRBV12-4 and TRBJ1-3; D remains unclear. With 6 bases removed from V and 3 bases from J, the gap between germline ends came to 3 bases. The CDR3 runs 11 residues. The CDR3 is CASSRGNTIYF. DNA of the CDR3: TGTGCCAGCAGCCGTGGAAACACCATATATTTT.

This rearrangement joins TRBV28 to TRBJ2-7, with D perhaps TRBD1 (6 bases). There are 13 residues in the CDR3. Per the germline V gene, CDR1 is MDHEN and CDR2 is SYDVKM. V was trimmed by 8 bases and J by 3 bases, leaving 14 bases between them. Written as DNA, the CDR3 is TGTGCCAGCGGGAATGGACAGAACTACGAGCAGTACTTC. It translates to CASGNGQNYEQYF.

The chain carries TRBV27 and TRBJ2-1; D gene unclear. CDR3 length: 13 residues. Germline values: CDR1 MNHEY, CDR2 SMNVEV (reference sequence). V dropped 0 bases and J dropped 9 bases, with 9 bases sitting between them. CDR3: CASSLSSTGEQFF. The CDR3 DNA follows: TGTGCCAGCAGTTTATCCAGTACGGGTGAGCAGTTCTTC.

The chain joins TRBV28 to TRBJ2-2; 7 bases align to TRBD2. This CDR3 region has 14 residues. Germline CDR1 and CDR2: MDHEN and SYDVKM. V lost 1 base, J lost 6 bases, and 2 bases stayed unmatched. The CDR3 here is CASSLSGLAGELFF. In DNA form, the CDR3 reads TGTGCCAGCAGTTTATCAGGACTAGCCGGGGAGCTGTTTTTT.

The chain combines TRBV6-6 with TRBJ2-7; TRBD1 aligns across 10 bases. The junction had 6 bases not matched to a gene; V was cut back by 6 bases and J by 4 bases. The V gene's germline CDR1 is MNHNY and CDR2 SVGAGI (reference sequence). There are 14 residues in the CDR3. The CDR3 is CASSRDRGFYEQYF. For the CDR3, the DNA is TGTGCCAGCAGCAGGGACAGGGGATTTTACGAGCAGTACTTC.

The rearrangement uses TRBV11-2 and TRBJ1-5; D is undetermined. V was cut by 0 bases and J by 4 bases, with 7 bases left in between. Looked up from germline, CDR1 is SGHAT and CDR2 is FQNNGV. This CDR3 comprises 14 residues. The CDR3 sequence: CASSLDGGNQPQHF. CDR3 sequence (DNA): TGTGCCAGCAGCTTAGACGGAGGGAATCAGCCCCAGCATTTT.

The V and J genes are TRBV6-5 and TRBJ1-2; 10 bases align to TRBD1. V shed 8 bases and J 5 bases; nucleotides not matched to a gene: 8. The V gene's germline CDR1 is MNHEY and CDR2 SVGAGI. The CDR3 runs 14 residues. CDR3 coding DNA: TGTGCCAGCTTTGGGACAGGGGAATTGTATGGCTACACCTTC. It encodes CASFGTGELYGYTF.